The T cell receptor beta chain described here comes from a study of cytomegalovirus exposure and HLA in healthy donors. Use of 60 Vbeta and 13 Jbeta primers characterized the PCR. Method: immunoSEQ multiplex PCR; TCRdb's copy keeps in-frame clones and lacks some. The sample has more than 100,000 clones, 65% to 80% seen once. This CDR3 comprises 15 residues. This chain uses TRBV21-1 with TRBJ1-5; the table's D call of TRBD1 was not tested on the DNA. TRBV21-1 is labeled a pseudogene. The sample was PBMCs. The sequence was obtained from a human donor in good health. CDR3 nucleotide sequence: TGTGCCAGCAGGTCTGACAGGGATAGCAATCAGCCCCAGCATTTT. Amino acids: CASRSDRDSNQPQHF.